These 25 T cell receptor beta chains share one sample of origin, sequenced in a study of blood T cell repertoires in COVID-19. Profiling relied on immunoSEQ multiplex PCR, and the TCRdb table lists in-frame clones only, not all of them. The sample records 200,000 or so clones, roughly 89% being singletons. Input material: PBMCs or T cells enriched from blood (not recorded which). The receptors originated from a woman aged 40-49 years with acute COVID-19.

The chain joins TRBV10-3 to TRBJ2-2; D remains unclear. From germline, CDR1 is ENHRY and CDR2 SYGVKD. Between the trimmed V and J ends, which lost 1 base and 6 bases, there was a span of 6 bases. This CDR3 is built from 13 residues. The CDR3, as DNA: TGTGCCATCAGTGAGTACGAGGCCGGGGAGCTGTTTTTT. Its protein is CAISEYEAGELFF.

V usage is TRBV7-2 and J usage is TRBJ2-1; TRBD2 aligns across 9 bases. V lost 0 bases and J lost 2; bases outside the gene matches: 5. Germline CDR1 is SGHTA and CDR2 is FQGNSA. The CDR3 sequence is 17 residues long. In DNA form, the CDR3 reads TGTGCCAGCAGCTTAGCGGGAGCTAGCGGGGCCTACAATGAGCAGTTCTTC. Its translation is CASSLAGASGAYNEQFF.

The chain uses TRBV7-7 and TRBJ1-3; D is uncertain. Trimming shortened V by 5 bases and J by 4 bases, and 9 bases separated the two germline ends. This CDR3 comprises 13 residues. Germline lookup yields CDR1 SSHAT and CDR2 FNYEAQ (reference sequence). The CDR3 sequence: CASSPGVGNTIYF. Here the CDR3 DNA reads TGTGCCAGCAGCCCCGGGGTAGGAAACACCATATATTTT.

The chain uses TRBV3-1 (or the pseudogene TRBV3-2) and TRBJ1-5; D not resolved. The CDR3 has 15 amino acids. Germline V gene sequence: CDR1 LGHDT, CDR2 YNNKEL (reference sequence). V was trimmed by 0 bases and J by 6 bases, leaving 12 bases between them. The DNA for the CDR3 is TGTGCCAGCAGCCAAGATGGAGGCTCCAGTCAGCCCCAGCATTTT. This translates into CASSQDGGSSQPQHF.

The rearrangement joins TRBV3-1 (or the pseudogene TRBV3-2) to TRBJ2-1, with D possibly matching TRBD1 (6 bases). Germline CDR1 and CDR2: LGHDT and YNNKEL (reference sequence). V was cut by 3 bases and J by 8 bases, with 14 bases left in between. CDR3 length: 14 amino acids. The CDR3 DNA follows: TGTGCCAGCAGCCATTCAGGACAGATCTATGAGCAGTTCTTC. Its translation: CASSHSGQIYEQFF.

This chain links TRBV3-1 (or the pseudogene TRBV3-2) with TRBJ1-4; D remains unclear. V lost 0 bases and J 5 bases, leaving 16 bases between the germline ends. The germline gives CDR1 LGHDT, CDR2 YNNKEL (reference sequence). This CDR3 spans 17 amino acids. CDR3 amino acids: CASSQDYTRLSNEKLFF. The CDR3 nucleotides read TGTGCCAGCAGCCAAGATTATACGAGACTGTCAAATGAAAAACTGTTTTTT.

The chain's CDR3 is CASSGGTSGSMGELFF. DNA for the CDR3: TGTGCCAGCAGCGGTGGGACTAGCGGGAGTATGGGGGAGCTGTTTTTT. The chain uses TRBV9 and TRBJ2-2, with TRBD2 matching over 14 bases. Germline lookup yields CDR1 SGDLS and CDR2 YYNGEE. Trimming took 3 bases from V and 8 from J; bases not matched to a gene: 6. The CDR3 has 16 amino acids.

The chain recombines TRBV18 with TRBJ2-1; no clear D gene. Trimming pared 3 bases from V and 10 bases from J, leaving 7 bases between. The CDR3 extends over 11 amino acids. Germline lookup yields CDR1 KGHSH and CDR2 LQKENI. The chain's CDR3 is CASSPMEEQFF. The CDR3 nucleotides are TGTGCCAGCTCACCTATGGAGGAGCAGTTCTTC.

Concerning this clone: Other nucleotide sequences from this sample produce the same CDR3. This sequence joins TRBV7-2 and TRBJ2-4; 16 bases are a match to TRBD2. Germline lookup yields CDR1 SGHTA and CDR2 FQGNSA. This CDR3 comprises 16 residues. The trim removed 3 bases at V and 5 bases at J, leaving 1 base unmatched. This CDR3 reads CASSLGLAGGENIQYF. The CDR3 bases are TGTGCCAGCAGCTTGGGACTAGCGGGAGGGGAAAACATTCAGTACTTC.

The chain is built from TRBV4-1 and TRBJ1-1; 7 nucleotides match TRBD1. CDR1 and CDR2 from the germline V gene are MGHRA and YSYEKL. V lost 0 bases and J lost 3; bases outside the gene matches: 10. This CDR3 contains 17 residues. CDR3 DNA: TGCGCCAGCAGCCAAGATGGGCTCCGGGACAGAGACACTGAAGCTTTCTTT. As protein: CASSQDGLRDRDTEAFF.

This chain joins TRBV18 and TRBJ2-2; no definite D call. The CDR3 contains 13 residues. Germline V gives CDR1 KGHSH, CDR2 LQKENI. V was clipped by 3 bases and J by 6 bases, with 8 bases between them. CDR3 nucleotide sequence: TGTGCCAGCTCACCGAGGAATCCCGGGGAGCTGTTTTTT. It is translated as CASSPRNPGELFF.

The sample holds one count of this clone. The chain joins TRBV2 to TRBJ1-6, with 8 bases matching TRBD1. The CDR3 has 15 residues. Per the germline V gene, CDR1 is SNHLY and CDR2 is FYNNEI. V shed 5 bases, J shed 7 bases, and the junction held 7 bases outside the gene matches. The CDR3 sequence is CASSYQGARNSPLHF. CDR3 coding DNA: TGTGCCAGCAGTTATCAGGGGGCGCGGAATTCACCCCTCCACTTT. Filled out from reference TRBV2 and TRBJ1-6, the complete variable domain reads EPEVTQTPSHQVTQMGQEVILRCVPISNHLYFYWYRQILGQKVEFLVSFYNNEISEKSEIFDDQFSVERPDGSNFTLKIRSTKLEDSAMYFCASSYQGARNSPLHFGNGTRLTVT.

The J gene is TRBJ1-2, the V gene TRBV5-1, with TRBD1 matching 7 bases. From germline, CDR1 is SGHRS and CDR2 YFSETQ. The CDR3 is 14 amino acids. V lost 4 bases to trimming and J lost 6 bases; unmatched junction nucleotides: 9. CDR3 nucleotides: TGCGCCAGCAGCCCCTCCGGGCAGGGGGATGGCTACACCTTC. Its protein product is CASSPSGQGDGYTF.

CDR3 in DNA: TGTGCCAGCTCACCACGGTCAGGGCAAAAGATGAACACTGAAGCTTTCTTT. It codes for CASSPRSGQKMNTEAFF. The V gene is TRBV18, the J gene TRBJ1-1, with D possibly matching TRBD1 (5 bases). Trimming stripped 1 base from V and 0 bases from J, with 15 bases between. Germline lookup yields CDR1 KGHSH and CDR2 LQKENI. The CDR3 loop spans 17 amino acids.

V and J are TRBV10-3 and TRBJ1-1, with TRBD1 matching over 11 bases. The CDR3 loop spans 13 amino acids. Germline V gene sequence: CDR1 ENHRY, CDR2 SYGVKD. The J segment lost 5 bases and the V segment lost 5 bases, leaving 1 base of the junction unmatched. CDR3: CAISRDRGTEAFF. The CDR3 nucleotides read TGTGCCATCAGTCGGGACAGGGGGACTGAAGCTTTCTTT.

V gene TRBV15 combines with J gene TRBJ2-2; TRBD1 is a possible D gene (6 bases). CDR1 and CDR2 (germline): LNHNV, YYDKDF (reference sequence). The CDR3 consists of 16 residues. Trimming removed 3 bases from V and 2 bases from J, with 13 bases in between. CDR3 DNA sequence: TGTGCCACCAGCAGCGGTCGGACAGATAACACCGGGGAGCTGTTTTTT. It specifies CATSSGRTDNTGELFF.

The V and J genes are TRBV6-5 and TRBJ2-5, with TRBD2 as a possible D gene (6 bases). Germline CDR1 is MNHEY and CDR2 is SVGAGI. CDR3 length equals 15 residues. Between the trimmed V and J ends, which lost 0 bases and 4 bases, there was a span of 12 bases. The CDR3 nucleotides read TGTGCCAGCAGTTACTCGAGGGGAGGAGGAGAGACCCAGTACTTC. This codes for CASSYSRGGGETQYF.

The CDR3 sequence: CASSVGTGSGGYNEQFF. In DNA form, the CDR3 reads TGTGCCAGCAGCGTGGGAACGGGGAGCGGGGGATACAATGAGCAGTTCTTC. V is TRBV9 and J is TRBJ2-1; 8 positions agree with TRBD2. CDR1 is SGDLS and CDR2 is YYNGEE in the germline V gene. The CDR3 covers 17 residues. Trimming removed 2 bases from V and 4 bases from J; junction bases left unmatched: 11. Based on the CDR3 plus reference TRBV9 and TRBJ2-1, the full variable domain is DSGVTQTPKHLITATGQRVTLRCSPRSGDLSVYWYQQSLDQGLQFLIQYYNGEERAKGNILERFSAQQFPDLHSELNLSSLELGDSALYFCASSVGTGSGGYNEQFFGPGTRLTVL.

The CDR3 nucleotides read TGTGCCAGTAGTAGCACAGGGGGCATTTTCTACGAGCAGTACTTC. Encoded protein: CASSSTGGIFYEQYF. This rearrangement joins TRBV19 to TRBJ2-7, with 9 bases lining up with TRBD1. Per germline, CDR1 LNHDA and CDR2 SQIVND (reference sequence). The V and J ends lost 4 bases and 3 bases, in that order; junction bases with no gene match: 7. The CDR3 length is 15 residues.

The rearrangement links TRBV5-1 to TRBJ1-6; tentatively, D is TRBD1 (6 bases). The CDR3 has 14 residues. Per germline, CDR1 SGHRS and CDR2 YFSETQ. The V and J ends lost 4 bases and 7 bases respectively, with 12 bases between them. DNA of the CDR3: TGCGCCAGCAGCCGTGACAGGCAAAATTCACCCCTCCACTTT. The encoded protein is CASSRDRQNSPLHF.

This clone has a single count. The gene calls are TRBV19 and TRBJ1-1; possibly TRBD1 for D (5 bases). Germline assignment: CDR1 LNHDA and CDR2 SQIVND (reference sequence). V lost 3 bases and J lost 5, with 10 bases in between. This CDR3 region has 13 residues. The CDR3 protein is CASSIQGWTEAFF. In DNA form, the CDR3 reads TGTGCCAGTAGTATCCAGGGTTGGACTGAAGCTTTCTTT.

The count of this clone is one. This chain connects TRBV6-5 to TRBJ1-1; D not resolved. The ends were cut back, 6 bases at V and 1 base at J, with 12 bases in the middle. Germline V gene sequence: CDR1 MNHEY, CDR2 SVGAGI. The CDR3 has 14 residues. CDR3 amino acids: CASSSGLPNTEAFF. In nucleotides, the CDR3 is TGTGCCAGCAGCTCAGGACTCCCGAACACTGAAGCTTTCTTT.

This chain links TRBV27 with TRBJ1-2; D is ambiguous. V lost 3 bases and J 1 base, leaving 12 bases between the germline ends. CDR1 MNHEY and CDR2 SMNVEV come from the germline V gene (reference sequence). CDR3 size: 15 residues. The CDR3 protein is CASSLSGFRNYGYTF. In DNA, the CDR3 is TGTGCCAGCAGTTTGTCAGGTTTTCGTAACTATGGCTACACCTTC.

This clone showed up just once. The chain has TRBV29-1 and TRBJ2-1; 12 bases are a match to TRBD2. Germline CDR1 SQVTM, CDR2 ANQGSEA. CDR3 length equals 16 residues. The J segment lost 1 base and the V segment lost 6 bases, leaving 7 bases of the junction unmatched. Written as DNA, the CDR3 is TGCAGCGTAGATCTAGCGGGAGGGGGTTCCTACAATGAGCAGTTCTTC. Protein sequence: CSVDLAGGGSYNEQFF.

The V call is TRBV3-1 (or the pseudogene TRBV3-2), the J call TRBJ2-5; D remains unclear. CDR3 length: 12 residues. Trimming shortened V by 1 base and J by 5 bases, and 5 bases separated the two germline ends. CDR1 LGHDT and CDR2 YNNKEL come from the germline V gene (reference sequence). The CDR3 spells CASSQVPETQYF. Here the CDR3 DNA reads TGTGCCAGCAGCCAAGTTCCGGAGACCCAGTACTTC.